The sample holds many counts of the clone carrying this T cell receptor beta chain. Antigen unknown. The data were taken from a study of T cells after yellow fever vaccination. Findings of the study overall: When the response was secondary, it was weaker but reached its peak faster, day 5 versus 15.

CDR3 length: 15 amino acids. CDR1 SGHTA and CDR2 FQGNSA come from the germline V gene. V lost 3 bases and J lost 1; bases outside the gene matches: 4. Each CDR3 protein is one row after TCRdb ran MiXCR on the 5' RACE reads. The profile shows under 400,000 distinct CDR3 sequences, approximately 13% of them singletons. The chain joins TRBV7-2 to TRBJ2-7; 9 positions match TRBD2. This TCR was recovered from a man between 18 and 29 years old who received the YFV17D yellow fever vaccine. This specimen was CD4+ T cells sorted from PBMCs, taken 15 days after the yellow fever booster vaccination. The CDR3 is CASSLRGGDSYEQYF. CDR3 nucleotide sequence: TGTGCCAGCAGCTTGCGGGGGGGCGATTCCTACGAGCAGTACTTC.